This T cell receptor (beta chain) was captured by sequencing in a study of breast tumors, draining lymph nodes, adjacent tissues (dated by TCRdb to 2016 to 2017). Some background on the complete study: TCR beta repertoires were compared across tumor, adjacent nontumor tissue and axillary lymph nodes obtained from breast cancer patients. In human breast cancer, the study set out to evaluate how tumor, surrounding tissue and draining lymph node repertoires relate to one another and whether T cells may move between these sites.

This clonotype is judged medium-sized (0.01 to 0.1%). Its antigen has not been determined. Base quality data are lacking; no much larger clone is found one base away. The study at large found these results: Tumors showed preferential V and J gene usage, and their T-cell repertoire diversity fell below that of lymph nodes yet above that of nontumor tissue. Tumor and nontumor tissue repertoires were significantly more similar in luminal-like than in basal-like breast cancer. A scenario in which most tumor T cells derive from the lymph node and then expand within tumor tissue was judged to be consistent with the data. The conclusion that tumor T cells originate in lymph nodes was framed as consistent with a hypothesis rather than directly demonstrated.

The sample was run on an Illumina HiSeq 2000. TCR beta chain libraries were generated through multiplex PCR amplification. High-throughput sequencing was used to analyze the amplified TCR beta chain products. TCRdb reprocessed the public reads (quality trimming at Q25 with fastp, clone calling with MiXCR) and kept in-frame beta chains. Every CDR3 protein is listed once, alongside the most common genes and DNA of its rows. The sample yields about 13,000 distinct CDR3 sequences; about 50% were counted once. Approximately 40% of the sample rests with the top ten. Counted from cysteine to phenylalanine, this CDR3 has 18 amino acids. Only the CDR3 DNA stays, 54 bases, in frame from base 1. Unmatched junction bases come to 18, with V trimmed by 6 bases and J by 5 bases. The CDR1 and CDR2 encoded by the germline V gene are SNHLY and FYNNEI. The adjacent samples were made up of nontumor breast tissue around the tumor.

Here the chain combines TRBV2 and TRBJ2-3, with 9 junctional bases fitting TRBD2. Source material: tumor-adjacent breast tissue. This clonotype originated in a female donor with breast cancer. Some clones in this sample may be carry-over from other donors' samples. The sequence in DNA is TGTGCCAGCAGGCACGGGACGGAACTACTAGCGGGCCTAGATACGCAGTATTTT. The translation is CASRHGTELLAGLDTQYF.